This T cell receptor beta chain was recovered during a study of shared clonotypes between healthy human individuals. At the level of the study: Per-donor plates numbered three CD4 naive, three CD4 memory, two CD8 naive and one CD8 memory. Study-level results: Naive CD4 clonotypes overlapped across several donors at approximately 4.5%. The genetic and exposure-history diversity represented was limited by few donors.

The V gene's germline CDR1 is KGHSH and CDR2 LQKENI. The CDR3 extends over 15 amino acids. The V segment lost 5 bases and the J segment 4 bases; nucleotides outside the gene matches: 9. A note on this clone: No antigen is known for it.

The run depth of the assay was deep. Produced via immunoSEQ multiplex PCR; TCRdb's table is partial and in-frame only. Of about 1,800,000 clones in the sample, 85% to 95% were seen once. Naive-designated CD8 cells lacked CD45RO, were positively enriched for CCR7, and omitted terminally differentiated effector memory CD45RA+ cells. Sequences were obtained from naive CD8+ T cells sorted from blood. The chain combines TRBV18 with TRBJ2-7, with 9 nucleotides matching TRBD1. This sequence was found in a young man in good health. The CDR3 is CASSLPGQGEYEQYF. CDR3 DNA sequence: TGTGCCAGCTCATTACCGGGACAGGGTGAATACGAGCAGTACTTC.